A single sample is the source of the 26 T cell receptor beta chains below, sequenced in a study of blood T cell repertoires in COVID-19. The table came from immunoSEQ multiplex PCR; TCRdb's copy has only in-frame clones and leaves some out. The sample has some 120,000 clones, about four fifths seen once. The sequenced sample consisted of peripheral blood. Every receptor here comes from a young man with COVID-19, enrolled during active disease.

The V call is TRBV2, the J call TRBJ2-7; D is unclear. CDR3 length equals 16 residues. The germline V and J ends were trimmed by 6 bases and 0 bases, with 18 bases remaining between them. Per the germline V gene, CDR1 is SNHLY and CDR2 is FYNNEI. CDR3 in DNA: TGTGCCAGCAGACCTTCGATGACTTTTGGCTCCTACGAGCAGTACTTC. Translation gives CASRPSMTFGSYEQYF.

This clone was found once. This chain uses TRBV1 with TRBJ1-2; the table calls TRBD1, which could not be checked here. TRBV1 represents a pseudogene. The length of the CDR3 is 13 residues. The CDR3 DNA sequence: TGCACCAGCAGCCAAGACCAGGGGGATGGCTACACCTTC. Protein sequence: CTSSQDQGDGYTF.

The chain uses TRBV18 and TRBJ1-5, with D unresolved. V lost 3 bases and J 4 bases, leaving 16 bases between the germline ends. The length of the CDR3 is 16 residues. Germline lookup yields CDR1 KGHSH and CDR2 LQKENI. CDR3 sequence reads: CASSPGPTGGNQPQHF. The CDR3 DNA follows: TGTGCCAGCTCACCCGGGCCAACCGGCGGGAATCAGCCCCAGCATTTT.

This clone came up many times. V gene TRBV27 combines with J gene TRBJ1-2, with D hard to call. Germline V gene sequence: CDR1 MNHEY, CDR2 SMNVEV (reference sequence). CDR3 size: 14 residues. V shed 5 bases and J shed 7 bases, with 17 bases lying between them. The CDR3 sequence is CASSLAGRLPGYTF. The CDR3 bases are TGTGCCAGCAGTCTTGCGGGGAGATTGCCTGGCTACACCTTC.

The chain combines TRBV13 with TRBJ1-2, with 7 bases matching TRBD1. The CDR3 has 13 residues. J gave up 5 bases and V 5 bases, and 5 bases lay outside the gene matches. The germline CDR1 and CDR2 sequences are PRHDT and FYEKMQ (reference sequence). CDR3 in DNA: TGTGCCAGCAGCCAAGGGGGCTCATATGGCTACACCTTC. This sequence encodes CASSQGGSYGYTF.

As to this clone: At one of its ends the junction is not consistent with the germline gene, which may arise from a read error. The V call is TRBV7-7, the J call TRBJ2-3, with TRBD2 matching 9 bases. The CDR3 consists of 14 residues. The V gene's germline CDR1 is SSHAT and CDR2 FNYEAQ (reference sequence). CDR3 loop: CASSLGGGADTQYF. The CDR3 DNA sequence: TGTGCTAGCAGCTTAGGCGGGGGGGCGGATACGCAGTATTTT.

J is TRBJ2-7 and V is TRBV6-5; the D is unclear. Per the germline V gene, CDR1 is MNHEY and CDR2 is SVGAGI. V was pared by 7 bases and J by 0 bases, with 13 bases between. The CDR3 length is 14 residues. CDR3 amino acids: CASTVEYISYEQYF. The CDR3 DNA follows: TGTGCCAGCACCGTTGAATACATCTCCTACGAGCAGTACTTC.

The chain couples TRBV30 to TRBJ1-5, with D tentatively TRBD1 (6 bases). V lost 3 bases to trimming and J lost 4 bases, with 7 bases between them. Germline loops: CDR1 GTSNPN, CDR2 SVGIG (reference sequence). The CDR3 consists of 12 residues. The CDR3 DNA follows: TGTGCCTGGAGGCAGGGGAATCAGCCCCAGCATTTT. Amino acids: CAWRQGNQPQHF.

The V gene is TRBV15, the J gene TRBJ2-5, with D perhaps TRBD2 (5 bases). CDR3 length: 12 residues. The germline V gene encodes CDR1 LNHNV and CDR2 YYDKDF (reference sequence). V lost 0 bases and J lost 7, with 6 bases in between. The DNA of the CDR3 is TGTGCCACCAGCAGAGATCGGGGGACCCAGTACTTC. It is translated as CATSRDRGTQYF.

V is TRBV5-1 and J is TRBJ1-1; TRBD1 matches at 8 bases. Germline V gene sequence: CDR1 SGHRS, CDR2 YFSETQ. The CDR3 length is 14 residues. V was pared by 3 bases and J by 6 bases, with 7 bases of the junction left unmatched. The CDR3 is CASSWQGAQPEAFF. For the CDR3, the DNA is TGCGCCAGCAGCTGGCAGGGGGCGCAGCCTGAAGCTTTCTTT.

This chain uses TRBV14 with TRBJ1-1, with no clear D. Germline CDR1 SGHDN, CDR2 FVKESK. The V and J ends lost 1 base and 9 bases respectively, with 12 bases between them. There are 13 residues in the CDR3. The CDR3, as DNA: TGTGCCAGCAGCCAAGCTTCCCCATACAAAGCTTTCTTT. Its translation: CASSQASPYKAFF.

The sample holds a few counts of this clone. The chain joins TRBV5-1 to TRBJ1-3; 9 positions agree with TRBD1. Germline V lookup: CDR1 SGHRS, CDR2 YFSETQ. The CDR3 is 15 amino acids. Trimming removed 3 bases from V and 3 bases from J; junction bases left unmatched: 4. The CDR3 DNA follows: TGCGCCAGCAGCTGGGGACAGGGAGGTGGAAACACCATATATTTT. Its translation: CASSWGQGGGNTIYF.

The rearrangement links TRBV12-3 or TRBV12-4 to TRBJ2-7; D not resolved. Deletions cut 6 bases from V and 0 bases from J, with 6 bases between. The length of the CDR3 is 12 residues. DNA for the CDR3: TGTGCCAGCAGGCCAGACTCCTACGAGCAGTACTTC. Amino acid sequence: CASRPDSYEQYF.

CDR3: CASSLAGQGNQPQHF. CDR3 DNA: TGTGCCAGCAGCTTAGCGGGACAGGGCAATCAGCCCCAGCATTTT. The chain carries TRBV7-8 and TRBJ1-5, with 8 bases fitting TRBD1. J gave up 2 bases and V 0 bases, and 0 bases lay outside the gene matches. In germline, CDR1 is SGHVS, CDR2 FQNEAQ. The length of the CDR3 is 15 residues.

This rearrangement joins TRBV5-4 to TRBJ2-5; tentative D call: TRBD2 (5 bases). CDR1 and CDR2 from the germline V gene are SGHNT and YYREEE (reference sequence). The V and J ends lost 0 bases and 1 base respectively, with 7 bases between them. There are 14 residues in the CDR3. CDR3 DNA: TGTGCCAGCAGCTTGGCGGGGATCCAAGAGACCCAGTACTTC. This translates into CASSLAGIQETQYF.

Only a few counts were recorded for this clone. This rearrangement joins TRBV7-7 to TRBJ2-2; D may be TRBD2 (5 bases). Deletions cut 2 bases from V and 0 bases from J, with 13 bases between. The CDR3 loop spans 17 amino acids. Germline CDR1 and CDR2: SSHAT and FNYEAQ (reference sequence). This CDR3 reads CASSLSLTGSNTGELFF. CDR3 coding DNA: TGTGCCAGCAGCTTATCCTTGACGGGATCGAACACCGGGGAGCTGTTTTTT. Full variable domain (remainder filled in from reference TRBV7-7 and TRBJ2-2): GAGVSQSPRYKVTKRGQDVTLRCDPISSHATLYWYQQALGQGPEFLTYFNYEAQPDKSGLPSDRFSAERPEGSISTLTIQRTEQRDSAMYRCASSLSLTGSNTGELFFGEGSRLTVL.

This clone has just a few counts. The chain links TRBV30 to TRBJ2-7, with 8 positions matching TRBD2. This CDR3 comprises 16 residues. Trimming cost V 0 bases and J 4 bases; bases outside gene matches: 11. Looked up from germline, CDR1 is GTSNPN and CDR2 is SVGIG (reference sequence). In DNA, the CDR3 is TGTGCCTGGAGTGTATCCCCCCAGCGGGGGAGATACGAGCAGTACTTC. This gives the protein CAWSVSPQRGRYEQYF.

The sample holds one count of this clone. The DNA of the CDR3 is TGTGCCAGTAGAAGGGGAGCGGGGGCCGGCTATGGCTACACCTTC. Protein product: CASRRGAGAGYGYTF. V is TRBV19 and J is TRBJ1-2; perhaps TRBD1 as D (6 bases). The CDR3 length is 15 residues. V was clipped by 6 bases and J by 4 bases, with 18 bases between them. Germline V CDR1 and CDR2: LNHDA, SQIVND (reference sequence).

This chain joins TRBV5-1 and TRBJ1-1; 8 nucleotides align to TRBD1. Germline trimming cut 0 bases from V and 4 bases from J; bases unmatched to any gene: 2. The CDR3 sequence is 14 residues long. Germline CDR1 reads SGHRS; CDR2 reads YFSETQ. CDR3 protein: CASSLDTGGTEAFF. CDR3 sequence (DNA): TGCGCCAGCAGCTTGGATACAGGGGGCACTGAAGCTTTCTTT.

The CDR3, as DNA: TGCGCCAGCAGCCTTTGGACGGAGGACACTGAAGCTTTCTTT. It is translated as CASSLWTEDTEAFF. The gene calls are TRBV5-1 and TRBJ1-1; D remains ambiguous. The germline CDR1 and CDR2 sequences are SGHRS and YFSETQ. The length of the CDR3 is 14 residues. V was cut by 4 bases and J by 3 bases, with 13 bases left in between.

The V call is TRBV5-6, the J call TRBJ2-1, with a tentative D call TRBD1 (5 bases). The germline V gene has CDR1 SGHDT and CDR2 YYEEEE. Trimming removed 4 bases from V and 9 bases from J, with 8 bases in between. The CDR3 loop spans 11 amino acids. CDR3 in amino acids: CASSVTVEQFF. The CDR3 DNA follows: TGTGCCAGCAGCGTGACAGTTGAGCAGTTCTTC.

The V gene is TRBV7-9, the J gene TRBJ1-1; 8 bases are shared with TRBD1. Germline V gene lookup returns CDR1 SEHNR and CDR2 FQNEAQ (reference sequence). V gave up 5 bases and J gave up 2 bases; unmatched junction bases: 7. The CDR3 is 15 amino acids. CDR3 region: CASSHGDRTNTEAFF. In DNA, the CDR3 is TGTGCCAGCAGCCATGGGGACAGGACCAACACTGAAGCTTTCTTT.

The CDR3 nucleotides are TGTGCCAGCAGTGCCCGGGATAACTATGGCTACACCTTC. This gives the protein CASSARDNYGYTF. The V call is TRBV6-2 or TRBV6-3, the J call TRBJ1-2; D uncertain. Germline lookup yields CDR1 MNHEY and CDR2 SVGEGT. The CDR3 runs 13 residues. The germline V and J ends were trimmed by 5 bases and 1 base, with 8 bases remaining between them.

The chain is built from TRBV5-1 and TRBJ2-2; TRBD2 agrees at 11 bases. V shed 1 base and J 0 bases; nucleotides not matched to a gene: 5. Germline V gene sequence: CDR1 SGHRS, CDR2 YFSETQ. The CDR3 is 18 residues long. The CDR3 spells CASSLFLAGGANTGELFF. DNA for the CDR3: TGCGCCAGCAGCTTGTTTCTAGCGGGGGGAGCGAACACCGGGGAGCTGTTTTTT.

The rearrangement joins TRBV5-6 to TRBJ1-2; D might be TRBD1 (6 bases). V lost 4 bases, J lost 4 bases, and 20 bases lay in between. Germline V gene sequence: CDR1 SGHDT, CDR2 YYEEEE. The length of the CDR3 is 16 residues. The CDR3 DNA reads as TGTGCCAGCAGCCGTAAGGGCAGGGGTTCCCCCTATGGCTACACCTTC. This sequence encodes CASSRKGRGSPYGYTF.

This clone was picked up one time. This chain's CDR3 is CSVGFPQHLYGYTF. The CDR3 nucleotides read TGCAGCGTTGGCTTCCCACAGCACCTCTATGGCTACACCTTC. V gene TRBV29-1 combines with J gene TRBJ1-2; no clear D gene. The V end lost 4 bases, the J end lost 4 bases, and 16 bases lay between the germline ends. This CDR3 has 14 amino acids. In germline, CDR1 is SQVTM, CDR2 ANQGSEA. Full variable domain (rest looked up from reference TRBV29-1 and TRBJ1-2): SAVISQKPSRDICQRGTSLTIQCQVDSQVTMMFWYRQQPGQSLTLIATANQGSEATYESGFVIDKFPISRPNLTFSTLTVSNMSPEDSSIYLCSVGFPQHLYGYTFGSGTRLTVV.